Listed below are T cell receptor beta chains from one sample, sequenced in a study of beta chain features in type 1 diabetes. Here immunoSEQ multiplex PCR was the method, and the copy in TCRdb shows in-frame clones only, minus some. The table records roughly 230,000 clones, 9.5% to 13% of them present only once. Input material: naive CD4+ T cells from blood. The source of these receptors is a man younger than 45 with type 1 diabetes. Each CDR3 is given without its conserved first and last residue.

TRBV4-3	TRBJ1-2	AWRGRAGYT
TRBV7-6	TRBJ1-5	ASSSGQGNQPQH
TRBV18	TRBJ1-6	ASSPRDRGNSPLH
TRBV7-2	TRBJ2-7	ASSLAGQGLEQY
TRBV7-2	TRBJ1-2	ASSPHRAYGYT
TRBV7-2	TRBJ2-7	ASSFFQGNYEQY
TRBV7-2	TRBJ2-7	ASSSDSGYEQY
TRBV30	TRBJ1-1	ACSGGSEAF
TRBV27	TRBJ2-2	ASSPKTNPLYVNTGELF
TRBV28	TRBJ2-3	ATGQYKDTQY
TRBV11-2	TRBJ2-7	ASSFLAGSPYEQY
TRBV4-2	TRBJ1-1	ASSQVWDSGRPRSTEAF
TRBV11-2	TRBJ2-2	ASSLRQGGNTGELF
TRBV15	TRBJ2-3	ATSRVSGGPFTDTQY
TRBV11-2	TRBJ1-5	ASSIVPDRSLNQPQH
TRBV13	TRBJ1-3	ASSRPGGNTIY
TRBV15	TRBJ2-7	ATSRDYSNYEQY
TRBV29-1	TRBJ2-7	SVEGTGQHEQY
TRBV5-6	TRBJ1-2	ASSLPDRVGGYT
TRBV7-3	TRBJ2-5	ASSQGAVGTQY
TRBV10-3	TRBJ2-5	AIRTGPETQY